What follows is one T cell receptor beta chain and its context. Its antigen is unidentified. One entry per CDR3 protein, called by TCRdb with MiXCR from the RT-PCR reads. Of approximately 700,000 distinct CDR3 sequences listed, approximately 13% are singletons. The source of the sample is a study of response to subunit inactivated influenza vaccine. This CDR3 has 15 residues. Trimming left V 5 bases short and J 3 bases short, with 11 bases between. The germline gives CDR1 MNHNS, CDR2 SASEGT. Study-level points and caveats: The study's authors posited that every seasonal influenza vaccination enlists few new T cells.

This sequence originates from a man aged 45-65 years who received an inactivated influenza vaccine. The sample was PBMCs from blood, taken 14 to 15 days before vaccination. The rearrangement joins TRBV6-1 to TRBJ2-6; possible D gene TRBD2, 6 bases. The CDR3 sequence: CASSPGTYGANVLTF. The CDR3 nucleotides read TGTGCCAGCAGTCCCGGGACTTATGGGGCCAACGTCCTGACTTTC.